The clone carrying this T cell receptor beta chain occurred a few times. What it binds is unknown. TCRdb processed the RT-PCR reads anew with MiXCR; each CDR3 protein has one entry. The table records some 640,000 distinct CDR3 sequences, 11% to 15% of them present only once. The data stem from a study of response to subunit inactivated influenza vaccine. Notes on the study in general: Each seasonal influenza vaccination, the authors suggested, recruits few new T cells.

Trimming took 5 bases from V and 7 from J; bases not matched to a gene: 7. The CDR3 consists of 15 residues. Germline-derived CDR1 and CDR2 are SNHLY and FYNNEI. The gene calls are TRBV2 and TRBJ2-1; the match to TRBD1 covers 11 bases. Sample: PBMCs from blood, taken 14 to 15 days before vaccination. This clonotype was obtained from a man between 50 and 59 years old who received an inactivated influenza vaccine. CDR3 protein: CASSSDRGRQNEQFF. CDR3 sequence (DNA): TGTGCCAGCAGTTCGGACAGGGGGCGACAAAATGAGCAGTTCTTC.